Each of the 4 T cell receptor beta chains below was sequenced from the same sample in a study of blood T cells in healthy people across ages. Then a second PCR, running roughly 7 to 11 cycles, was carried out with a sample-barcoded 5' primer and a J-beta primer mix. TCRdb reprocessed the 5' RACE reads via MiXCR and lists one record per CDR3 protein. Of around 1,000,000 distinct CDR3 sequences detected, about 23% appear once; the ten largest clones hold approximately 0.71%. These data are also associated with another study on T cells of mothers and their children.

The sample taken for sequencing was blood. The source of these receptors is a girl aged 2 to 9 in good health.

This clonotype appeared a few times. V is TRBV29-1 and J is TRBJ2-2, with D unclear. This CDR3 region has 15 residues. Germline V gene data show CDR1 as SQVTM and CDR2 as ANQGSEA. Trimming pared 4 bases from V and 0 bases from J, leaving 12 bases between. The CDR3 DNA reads TGCAGCGTTGCAAGTGGGTATTCGAACACCGGGGAGCTGTTTTTT. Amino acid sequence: CSVASGYSNTGELFF.

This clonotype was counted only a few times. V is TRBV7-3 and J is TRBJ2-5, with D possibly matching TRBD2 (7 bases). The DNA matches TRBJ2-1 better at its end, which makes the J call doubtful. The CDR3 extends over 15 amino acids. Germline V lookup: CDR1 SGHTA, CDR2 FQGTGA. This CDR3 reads CASSPLNGGRNEQFF. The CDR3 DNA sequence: TGTGCCAGCAGCCCCCTGAACGGGGGGCGGAATGAGCAGTTCTTC.

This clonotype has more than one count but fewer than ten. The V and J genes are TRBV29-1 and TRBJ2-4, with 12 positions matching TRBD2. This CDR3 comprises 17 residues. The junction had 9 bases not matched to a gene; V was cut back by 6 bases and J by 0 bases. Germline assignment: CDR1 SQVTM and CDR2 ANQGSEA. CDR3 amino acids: CSVMTSGSPLAKNIQYF. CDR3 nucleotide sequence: TGCAGCGTCATGACTAGCGGGAGTCCTCTAGCCAAAAACATTCAGTACTTC. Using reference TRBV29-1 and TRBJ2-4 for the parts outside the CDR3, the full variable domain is SAVISQKPSRDICQRGTSLTIQCQVDSQVTMMFWYRQQPGQSLTLIATANQGSEATYESGFVIDKFPISRPNLTFSTLTVSNMSPEDSSIYLCSVMTSGSPLAKNIQYFGAGTRLSVL.

CDR3 coding DNA: TGCGCCAGCAGCCAAGATCCCGACGCTAGGACCCAGTACTTC. Protein sequence: CASSQDPDARTQYF. This chain connects TRBV4-1 to TRBJ2-5, with D uncertain. Germline V gene sequence: CDR1 MGHRA, CDR2 YSYEKL. The CDR3 covers 14 residues. V was cut by 0 bases and J by 7 bases, with 12 bases left in between.